The 23 T cell receptor beta chains presented below share a single source sample, sequenced in a study of identical twins. TCRdb itself ran the 5' RACE reads through MiXCR, one entry per CDR3 protein. This sample has 450,000 or so distinct CDR3 sequences, with about 13% found just once. This sample was shared with a second study, whose subject was yellow fever vaccine responses in identical twins.

The sequencing sample was made of CD4+ T cells sorted from blood. The receptors originated from a woman aged 18-29 years in good health.

Only a few counts were recorded for this clonotype. The J gene is TRBJ1-5, the V gene TRBV27; 11 nucleotides agree with TRBD1. The CDR3 extends over 15 amino acids. The J segment lost 5 bases and the V segment lost 6 bases, leaving 6 bases of the junction unmatched. Germline lookup yields CDR1 MNHEY and CDR2 SMNVEV (reference sequence). The CDR3 nucleotides read TGTGCCAGCAGGGCCGGACAGGGGGCCTATCAGCCCCAGCATTTT. Amino acids: CASRAGQGAYQPQHF.

The gene calls are TRBV7-2 and TRBJ2-7; D remains ambiguous. The germline V and J ends were trimmed by 0 bases and 5 bases, with 11 bases remaining between them. The CDR3 covers 14 residues. Germline values: CDR1 SGHTA, CDR2 FQGNSA. This chain's CDR3 is CASSLAGASHEQYF. The CDR3 DNA reads TGTGCCAGCAGCTTAGCCGGTGCGTCCCACGAGCAGTACTTC.

Regarding this clonotype: No DNA is shown, since the ends of the CDR3 on it are uncertain; the CDR3 is the one TCRdb lists. The CDR3 spells CASSHGGPPPGSCFF. The J gene is TRBJ2-2, the V gene TRBV23-1; the D call in the table, TRBD2, was not verified against the DNA. TRBV23-1 is an ORF; its function is uncertain. The CDR3 length equals 15 residues, ends included.

The chain recombines TRBV3-1 with TRBJ2-4, with TRBD1 matching 9 bases. V trimming: 5 bases; J trimming: 3 bases; junction bases outside the gene matches: 8. The germline gives CDR1 LGHDT, CDR2 YNNKEL (reference sequence). CDR3 size: 16 residues. In DNA, the CDR3 is TGTGCCAGCAGCAGACGACAGGGGGACGGCAAAAACATTCAGTACTTC. Its protein product is CASSRRQGDGKNIQYF.

This chain links TRBV6-6 with TRBJ1-5; D is unclear. The CDR3 extends over 11 amino acids. V gave up 5 bases and J gave up 11 bases, with 10 bases separating them. In germline, CDR1 is MNHNY, CDR2 SVGAGI (reference sequence). The CDR3 DNA reads TGTGCCAGCAGTCCCAGGAGGTCCCAGCATTTT. Its translation is CASSPRRSQHF.

V usage is TRBV6-5 and J usage is TRBJ2-2; a weak D match, TRBD1 (6 bases). Trimming shortened V by 2 bases and J by 2 bases, and 9 bases separated the two germline ends. The germline V gene encodes CDR1 MNHEY and CDR2 SVGAGI. This CDR3 is built from 15 residues. The CDR3 is CASSYGQPNTGELFF. CDR3 nucleotide sequence: TGTGCCAGCAGTTACGGACAGCCTAACACCGGGGAGCTGTTTTTT.

This clonotype was counted ten times or more. The chain links TRBV10-3 to TRBJ1-3; D call uncertain. CDR3 size: 14 residues. The V and J ends lost 3 bases and 0 bases respectively, with 6 bases between them. The germline V gene encodes CDR1 ENHRY and CDR2 SYGVKD. The DNA of the CDR3 is TGTGCCATCAGTGACGGATCCTCTGGAAACACCATATATTTT. Translating it yields CAISDGSSGNTIYF.

This clonotype has more than one count but fewer than ten. The chain couples TRBV20-1 to TRBJ2-5, with TRBD1 matching 10 bases. The CDR3 has 13 amino acids. Unmatched junction bases numbered 2, after V lost 0 bases and J lost 7 bases. The germline V gene encodes CDR1 DFQATT and CDR2 SNEGSKA (reference sequence). The DNA for the CDR3 is TGCAGTGCTAGAGAGCGGACAGGGGGGACCCAGTACTTC. This translates into CSARERTGGTQYF.

The chain uses TRBV5-1 and TRBJ2-2; 7 positions match TRBD2. CDR1 is SGHRS, CDR2 YFSETQ, per germline. This CDR3 is built from 16 residues. The junction had 11 bases not matched to a gene; V was cut back by 4 bases and J by 5 bases. The CDR3 DNA reads as TGCGCCAGCAGCCCGAATACCGGGACTATAACCGGGGAGCTGTTTTTT. Translated, it gives CASSPNTGTITGELFF.

In its sample, this clonotype was seen many times. The chain links TRBV12-3 or TRBV12-4 to TRBJ2-7, with TRBD1 matching 8 bases. With V trimmed by 7 bases and J by 2 bases, 4 bases remained unmatched. The CDR3 runs 13 residues. The CDR3 bases are TGTGCCAGCAACCTGGGACAGGCCTACGAGCAGTACTTC. Translation gives CASNLGQAYEQYF.

In its sample, this clonotype was seen a few times. V usage is TRBV6-1 and J usage is TRBJ2-7; D is uncertain. The CDR3 covers 13 residues. CDR1 is MNHNS, CDR2 SASEGT, per germline. V lost 4 bases to trimming and J lost 2 bases, with 9 bases between them. The CDR3 loop is CASSASQTYEQYF. Written as DNA, the CDR3 is TGTGCCAGCAGTGCGTCCCAGACCTACGAGCAGTACTTC.

This clonotype was seen a few times. The chain links TRBV25-1 to TRBJ1-1; D perhaps matches TRBD1 (6 bases). The length of the CDR3 is 15 residues. V lost 2 bases, J lost 5 bases, and 15 bases lay in between. Germline CDR1 and CDR2: MGHDK and SYGVNS. CDR3 nucleotides: TGTGCCAGCAGTGAAATCAGGGGTCTAAGGACTGAAGCTTTCTTT. It translates to CASSEIRGLRTEAFF.

The chain carries TRBV19 and TRBJ2-2; D possibly corresponds to TRBD2 (5 bases). This CDR3 spans 16 amino acids. The V end was cut by 6 bases, the J end by 1 base, with 15 bases between. Germline lookup yields CDR1 LNHDA and CDR2 SQIVND (reference sequence). The chain's CDR3 is CASRPNGLRNTGELFF. In nucleotides, the CDR3 is TGTGCCAGTAGACCCAACGGACTGAGGAACACCGGGGAGCTGTTTTTT.

The rearrangement uses TRBV10-3 and TRBJ1-5; 10 bases align to TRBD1. The CDR3 consists of 14 residues. The germline CDR1 and CDR2 sequences are ENHRY and SYGVKD. V shed 4 bases and J 4 bases; nucleotides not matched to a gene: 1. The CDR3 protein is CAISGTGGNQPQHF. The CDR3, as DNA: TGTGCCATCAGTGGGACAGGGGGTAATCAGCCCCAGCATTTT.

This clonotype was counted between two and nine times. V gene TRBV7-9 combines with J gene TRBJ2-2; D gene ambiguous. Germline-derived CDR1 and CDR2 are SEHNR and FQNEAQ (reference sequence). Trimming cost V 5 bases and J 4 bases, with 14 bases left between them. The CDR3 contains 15 residues. The DNA of the CDR3 is TGTGCCAGCAGCCGCGACAACGTCTTCACCGGGGAGCTGTTTTTT. It yields the protein CASSRDNVFTGELFF.

This CDR3 is CASSMHVNYGYTF. The CDR3 bases are TGTGCCAGTAGTATGCACGTTAACTATGGCTACACCTTC. J is TRBJ1-2 and V is TRBV19; no definite D call. V was pared by 3 bases and J by 1 base, with 6 bases between. In germline, CDR1 is LNHDA, CDR2 SQIVND (reference sequence). The CDR3 is 13 residues long.

This sequence joins TRBV14 and TRBJ2-5, with 10 bases fitting TRBD2. CDR3 length: 18 residues. Germline V gene data show CDR1 as SGHDN and CDR2 as FVKESK. The J segment lost 0 bases and the V segment lost 6 bases, leaving 13 bases of the junction unmatched. The CDR3 sequence: CASSPWALAGAYQETQYF. DNA of the CDR3: TGTGCCAGCAGTCCCTGGGCGCTAGCGGGGGCATACCAAGAGACCCAGTACTTC. The whole variable domain, filled in from reference TRBV14 and TRBJ2-5, reads EAGVTQFPSHSVIEKGQTVTLRCDPISGHDNLYWYRRVMGKEIKFLLHFVKESKQDESGMPNNRFLAERTGGTYSTLKVQPAELEDSGVYFCASSPWALAGAYQETQYFGPGTRLLVL.

At least ten counts were recorded for this clonotype. V usage is TRBV12-3 or TRBV12-4 and J usage is TRBJ2-1; 10 bases are a match to TRBD2. V trimming: 2 bases; J trimming: 9 bases; junction bases outside the gene matches: 10. The CDR3 covers 16 residues. DNA for the CDR3: TGTGCCAGCAGTTTATATATTGGGACTAGCGACGGTGAGCAGTTCTTC. Translated, it gives CASSLYIGTSDGEQFF.

In its sample, this clonotype was seen a few times. The CDR3 DNA reads as TGTGCCAGCAGTCAGGCTGGACCCCAGCATTTT. Encoded protein: CASSQAGPQHF. The rearrangement links TRBV5-8 to TRBJ1-5; no reliable D call. The CDR3 is 11 amino acids. CDR1 and CDR2 (germline): SGHTS, YDEGEE. The germline V and J ends were trimmed by 5 bases and 10 bases, with 10 bases remaining between them.

Turning to this clonotype: This could be a read error, since a much larger clone is one nucleotide away. CDR3 amino acids: CASSFSWGATEQFF. The CDR3 bases are TGCGCCAGCAGCTTTTCGTGGGGGGCCACTGAGCAGTTCTTC. This chain connects TRBV5-1 to TRBJ2-1; D is perhaps TRBD1 or TRBD2 (6 bases each). Trimming cost V 2 bases and J 9 bases, with 15 bases left between them. Germline CDR1 is SGHRS and CDR2 is YFSETQ. The CDR3 consists of 14 residues. The complete variable domain, with remaining parts taken from reference TRBV5-1 and TRBJ2-1, reads KAGVTQTPRYLIKTRGQQVTLSCSPISGHRSVSWYQQTPGQGLQFLFEYFSETQRNKGNFPGRFSGRQFSNSRSEMNVSTLELGDSALYLCASSFSWGATEQFFGPGTRLTVL.

The chain uses TRBV10-3 and TRBJ2-7, with 10 bases fitting TRBD1. The germline V gene encodes CDR1 ENHRY and CDR2 SYGVKD. The length of the CDR3 is 12 residues. Trimming at V came to 9 bases and at J to 6 bases, leaving 5 bases not matched to a gene. CDR3 sequence (DNA): TGTGCCATGTCCGGGACAGGGGTCGAGCAGTACTTC. Residues: CAMSGTGVEQYF.

This clonotype came up many times. The V gene is TRBV6-4, the J gene TRBJ2-3; D is possibly TRBD2 (6 bases). Between the trimmed V and J ends, which lost 8 bases and 2 bases, there was a span of 11 bases. The CDR3 has 13 amino acids. CDR1 and CDR2 (germline): MRHNA, SNTAGT. This CDR3 reads CASRDFNTDTQYF. In DNA form, the CDR3 reads TGTGCCAGCCGGGACTTTAACACAGATACGCAGTATTTT.

This clonotype was seen a few times. CDR3 amino acids: CSATHYGYTF. The CDR3 DNA reads as TGCAGTGCTACGCACTATGGCTACACCTTC. The chain combines TRBV20-1 with TRBJ1-2; D remains unclear. CDR1 is DFQATT and CDR2 is SNEGSKA in the germline V gene (reference sequence). V was trimmed by 4 bases and J by 3 bases, leaving 3 bases between them. The CDR3 consists of 10 residues.